This T cell receptor (beta chain) derives from a study of vaccination effects on CD4 cells after COVID-19. This table comes from immunoSEQ multiplex PCR, and its TCRdb copy is limited to in-frame clones, with some not included. The sample carries some 70,000 clones, about 80% recorded once. Antigen-specific CD4+ T cells were expanded (with viral peptide pools) by the ViraFEST assay ahead of sequencing. When around 9 days of culture had elapsed, CD4+ T cells were isolated. Nobody among the vaccine recipients had prior SARS-CoV-2 infection (nucleocapsid antibodies were negative). Around 2 million PBMC were placed in each well, which was supplemented with roughly 9.1 IU/ml IL-2 and approximately 10 ug/ml peptides. In the cultures, half the medium was exchanged for IL-2 medium on days 3 and 7. Study-wide results and caveats: Whether induced by infection or by vaccine, clones showed marked clonal contraction late after vaccination. Cross-reactivity toward common cold coronaviruses was confined to only 1 of 255 vaccine-induced clones in healthy vaccinees.

This clone was recorded once. Antigen unknown. This material consisted of CD4+ T cells from PBMCs cultured with SARS-CoV-2 spike peptides, taken before COVID-19 vaccination. The sequence derives from a human donor who received a COVID-19 vaccine.

As DNA, the CDR3 is TGTGCCAGCAGCTATGGACAGGGGCGAACCGGGGAGCTGTTTTTT. Amino acid sequence: CASSYGQGRTGELFF. The chain links TRBV7-9 to TRBJ2-2; 9 nucleotides match TRBD1. Germline V gene sequence: CDR1 SEHNR, CDR2 FQNEAQ (reference sequence). V shed 4 bases, J shed 5 bases, and the junction held 5 bases outside the gene matches. The CDR3 sequence is 15 residues long.